These T cell receptor beta chains were read from a single sample in a study of control samples from healthy donors and cancer patients. Profiled with immunoSEQ multiplex PCR; TCRdb holds only in-frame clones, not every one. Of about 15,000 clones listed, 87% were seen once; the top ten hold roughly 12%. Sample: PBMCs. These receptors were collected from a woman in her seventies with colorectal cancer. CDR3s include the opening cysteine and the closing phenylalanine or tryptophan. D genes are given only for firm matches. Rows may omit the clone size; those that give it use once, few, many or a size class.

V gene: TRBV4-1; J gene: TRBJ2-7; clone size: NA; D gene: NA; CDR3 DNA: TGCGCCCATCCCAGTGTCCCCGATTCCTACGAGCAGTACTTC; CDR3 protein: CAHPSVPDSYEQYF
V gene: TRBV6-6; J gene: TRBJ1-2; clone size: NA; D gene: NA; CDR3 DNA: TGTGCCAGCAGGGATGAGGGGCGCCGCTATGGCTACACCTTC; CDR3 protein: CASRDEGRRYGYTF
V gene: TRBV4-3; J gene: TRBJ2-1; clone size: NA; D gene: TRBD1; CDR3 DNA: TGCGCCAGCAGCCCTCAGACAGGGGAGGACAATGAGCAGTTCTTC; CDR3 protein: CASSPQTGEDNEQFF
V gene: TRBV4-1; J gene: TRBJ1-2; clone size: NA; D gene: TRBD1; CDR3 DNA: TGCGCCAGCAGCCAAACAGGGGCGGGCTATGGCTACACCTTC; CDR3 protein: CASSQTGAGYGYTF
V gene: TRBV12-3/TRBV12-4; J gene: TRBJ1-1; clone size: NA; D gene: NA; CDR3 DNA: TGTGCCCCCCTGGGGGACACTGAAGCTTTCTTT; CDR3 protein: CAPLGDTEAFF
V gene: TRBV19; J gene: TRBJ2-3; clone size: NA; D gene: TRBD2; CDR3 DNA: TGTGCCAGTAGTAACCGGGGGGGCCAGACAGATACGCAGTATTTT; CDR3 protein: CASSNRGGQTDTQYF
V gene: TRBV6-5; J gene: TRBJ1-1; clone size: NA; D gene: NA; CDR3 DNA: TGTGCCAGCAGTTATCGGTTACCTTACACTGAAGCTTTCTTT; CDR3 protein: CASSYRLPYTEAFF
V gene: TRBV19; J gene: TRBJ2-2; clone size: NA; D gene: NA; CDR3 DNA: TGTGCCAGTAGTATAGTAGGAGGGGCCGGGGAGCTGTTTTTT; CDR3 protein: CASSIVGGAGELFF
V gene: TRBV2; J gene: TRBJ2-7; clone size: NA; D gene: NA; CDR3 DNA: TGTGCCAGCAGCCAGGGGGGGTACGAGCAGTACTTC; CDR3 protein: CASSQGGYEQYF
V gene: TRBV10-3; J gene: TRBJ2-5; clone size: NA; D gene: NA; CDR3 DNA: TGTGCCATCAGTGAGTCCCCGGGGGAGACCCAGTACTTC; CDR3 protein: CAISESPGETQYF
V gene: TRBV11-2; J gene: TRBJ2-1; clone size: NA; D gene: NA; CDR3 DNA: TGTGCCAGCAGCTTAGATGAGGTCGGCAGCACAAATGAGCAGTTCTTC; CDR3 protein: CASSLDEVGSTNEQFF
V gene: TRBV19; J gene: TRBJ1-1; clone size: NA; D gene: NA; CDR3 DNA: TGTGCCAGTAGTCCGGACTCTATTGGGGTCACTGAAGCTTTCTTT; CDR3 protein: CASSPDSIGVTEAFF
V gene: TRBV6-1; J gene: TRBJ2-7; clone size: NA; D gene: TRBD1; CDR3 DNA: TGTGCCAGCACCGGACAGGGTGGACCCTACGAGCAGTACTTC; CDR3 protein: CASTGQGGPYEQYF
V gene: TRBV19; J gene: TRBJ1-6; clone size: NA; D gene: TRBD1; CDR3 DNA: TGTGCCAGTAGTATACGCCACAGGGGGGATAATTCACCCCTCCACTTT; CDR3 protein: CASSIRHRGDNSPLHF
V gene: TRBV4-1; J gene: TRBJ1-3; clone size: NA; D gene: NA; CDR3 DNA: TGCGCCAGCAGCCCCGGTCTAGCCTGGATAGGAAACACCATATATTTT; CDR3 protein: CASSPGLAWIGNTIYF
V gene: TRBV10-3; J gene: TRBJ1-2; clone size: NA; D gene: TRBD1; CDR3 DNA: TGTGCCATCAGCCGGCCGGGACAGGGCCTGGGCTACACCTTC; CDR3 protein: CAISRPGQGLGYTF
V gene: TRBV7-9; J gene: TRBJ2-7; clone size: NA; D gene: TRBD1; CDR3 DNA: TGTGCCAGCAGTGGTCCCGGACAGGGGATCTACGAGCAGTACTTC; CDR3 protein: CASSGPGQGIYEQYF
V gene: TRBV7-9; J gene: TRBJ1-3; clone size: NA; D gene: NA; CDR3 DNA: TGTGCCAGCAGCTTCCCCAGCCTCGTCTCTGGAAACACCATATATTTT; CDR3 protein: CASSFPSLVSGNTIYF
V gene: TRBV15; J gene: TRBJ2-3; clone size: NA; D gene: TRBD2; CDR3 DNA: TGTGCCACCAGCGAAGCGGGGACCCTCACAGATACGCAGTATTTT; CDR3 protein: CATSEAGTLTDTQYF
V gene: TRBV27; J gene: TRBJ2-7; clone size: NA; D gene: TRBD2; CDR3 DNA: TGTGCCAGCGCCCGACCGGGACTAGCGGCCTACGAGCAGTACTTC; CDR3 protein: CASARPGLAAYEQYF
V gene: TRBV29-1; J gene: TRBJ2-7; clone size: few; D gene: TRBD2; CDR3 DNA: TGCAGCGTTACGGGACTAGAGTCCTACGAGCAGTACTTC; CDR3 protein: CSVTGLESYEQYF
V gene: TRBV7-2; J gene: TRBJ2-1; clone size: NA; D gene: TRBD2; CDR3 DNA: TGTGCCAGCATCCTACGCCCGGCAGGGACTAGGTTTAATGAGCAGTTCTTC; CDR3 protein: CASILRPAGTRFNEQFF
V gene: TRBV12-5; J gene: TRBJ2-1; clone size: NA; D gene: NA; CDR3 DNA: TGTGCTAGTGGTTCGCTTTTAGTGGGAACTTTAAGCTATGAGCAGTTCTTC; CDR3 protein: CASGSLLVGTLSYEQFF
V gene: TRBV30; J gene: TRBJ1-2; clone size: NA; D gene: NA; CDR3 DNA: TGTGCCTGGAGTAGGACCGGTGAGGATGGCTACACCTTC; CDR3 protein: CAWSRTGEDGYTF
V gene: TRBV5-1; J gene: TRBJ1-5; clone size: NA; D gene: TRBD1; CDR3 DNA: TGCGCCAGCAGCTCAGGGACAGAAGGCAATCAGCCCCAGCATTTT; CDR3 protein: CASSSGTEGNQPQHF
V gene: TRBV5-1; J gene: TRBJ2-3; clone size: NA; D gene: TRBD2; CDR3 DNA: TGCGCCAGCAGCTGGGCTAGCGGGAGCACAGATACGCAGTATTTT; CDR3 protein: CASSWASGSTDTQYF
V gene: TRBV7-8; J gene: TRBJ1-5; clone size: few; D gene: TRBD1; CDR3 DNA: TGTGCCAGCAGCTTAGATGGACAGGGGTTTCAGCCCCAGCATTTT; CDR3 protein: CASSLDGQGFQPQHF
V gene: TRBV7-8; J gene: TRBJ2-7; clone size: few; D gene: TRBD2; CDR3 DNA: TGTGCCAGCAGCTTAGCTCTAGCGGGAGTCCATACCTACGAGCAGTACTTC; CDR3 protein: CASSLALAGVHTYEQYF
V gene: TRBV10-2; J gene: TRBJ1-5; clone size: once; D gene: TRBD1; CDR3 DNA: TGCGCCAGCAGCGGACAGGGCCTAAACAATCAGCCCCAGCATTTT; CDR3 protein: CASSGQGLNNQPQHF
V gene: TRBV7-2; J gene: TRBJ1-1; clone size: NA; D gene: NA; CDR3 DNA: TGTGCCAGCAGCCCCCGCTCGGGGAACACTGAAGCTTTCTTT; CDR3 protein: CASSPRSGNTEAFF
V gene: TRBV9; J gene: TRBJ2-3; clone size: NA; D gene: NA; CDR3 DNA: TGTGCCAGCAGCGCCCGACGCACAGATACGCAGTATTTT; CDR3 protein: CASSARRTDTQYF
V gene: TRBV4-1; J gene: TRBJ1-2; clone size: NA; D gene: TRBD1; CDR3 DNA: TGCGCCAGCAGCCAGGGACAGGGGATTAACTATGGCTACACCTTC; CDR3 protein: CASSQGQGINYGYTF
V gene: TRBV19; J gene: TRBJ2-3; clone size: NA; D gene: NA; CDR3 DNA: TGTGCCAGTAGTATAGCCCTCGGTAGCGGTACTTCTCGCACAGATACGCAGTATTTT; CDR3 protein: CASSIALGSGTSRTDTQYF
V gene: TRBV19; J gene: TRBJ1-1; clone size: NA; D gene: TRBD1; CDR3 DNA: TGTGCCAGTAGTATAGGGGGACAGGGGCGCACTGAAGCTTTCTTT; CDR3 protein: CASSIGGQGRTEAFF
V gene: TRBV7-3; J gene: TRBJ1-2; clone size: few; D gene: NA; CDR3 DNA: TGTGCCAGCAGCCCCGAAGGGCAGGGGATCGGTGGCTACACCTTC; CDR3 protein: CASSPEGQGIGGYTF
V gene: TRBV2; J gene: TRBJ1-5; clone size: NA; D gene: TRBD1; CDR3 DNA: TGTGCCAGCAGTGAGGGACAGGGACCCCAGCATTTT; CDR3 protein: CASSEGQGPQHF
V gene: TRBV10-1; J gene: TRBJ1-6; clone size: NA; D gene: TRBD1; CDR3 DNA: TGCGCCATGTCTGGGGGACAGGGCCCGCGCTCCTATAATTCACCCCTCCACTTT; CDR3 protein: CAMSGGQGPRSYNSPLHF
V gene: TRBV5-1; J gene: TRBJ2-1; clone size: NA; D gene: NA; CDR3 DNA: TGCGCCAGCAGCTTTCAGGCAGGGGATTACAATGAGCAGTTCTTC; CDR3 protein: CASSFQAGDYNEQFF
V gene: TRBV7-6; J gene: TRBJ2-1; clone size: NA; D gene: TRBD1; CDR3 DNA: TGTGCCAGCAGCTCCTCATGGGACAGGCGTTACAATGAGCAGTTCTTC; CDR3 protein: CASSSSWDRRYNEQFF
V gene: TRBV6-5; J gene: TRBJ1-4; clone size: NA; D gene: TRBD1; CDR3 DNA: TGTGCCAGCAGGACTCAAGAGGGGGCGATTGAAAAACTGTTTTTT; CDR3 protein: CASRTQEGAIEKLFF
V gene: TRBV19; J gene: TRBJ1-6; clone size: NA; D gene: NA; CDR3 DNA: TGTGCCAGTAGTATAAGTAAAGGGCCGGGGTCACCCCTCCACTTT; CDR3 protein: CASSISKGPGSPLHF
V gene: TRBV4-2; J gene: TRBJ2-1; clone size: NA; D gene: TRBD2; CDR3 DNA: TGTGCCAGCAGCCAAGCTTATAGCGGGGGGGATGGAAATGAGCAGTTCTTC; CDR3 protein: CASSQAYSGGDGNEQFF
V gene: TRBV2; J gene: TRBJ2-7; clone size: NA; D gene: NA; CDR3 DNA: TGTGCCAGCAGTCAGGACCTCTACGAGCAGTACTTC; CDR3 protein: CASSQDLYEQYF
V gene: TRBV9; J gene: TRBJ2-3; clone size: NA; D gene: TRBD1; CDR3 DNA: TGTGCCAGCAGCGTAGTGGGGACAGGTCGTAGCACAGATACGCAGTATTTT; CDR3 protein: CASSVVGTGRSTDTQYF
V gene: TRBV27; J gene: TRBJ2-1; clone size: NA; D gene: TRBD1; CDR3 DNA: TGTGCCAGCAGTCGAGGACAGGGGGCAACAAATGAGCAGTTCTTC; CDR3 protein: CASSRGQGATNEQFF
V gene: TRBV24-1; J gene: TRBJ2-7; clone size: NA; D gene: NA; CDR3 DNA: TGTGCCACCAGTCAGGGGAGCTCCTACGAGCAGTACTTC; CDR3 protein: CATSQGSSYEQYF